These T cell receptor beta chains were read from a single sample in a study of tumor-infiltrating lymphocytes in primary liver carcinoma. TCRdb reanalysed the multiplex PCR reads using MiXCR and keeps one entry per CDR3 protein. In the table there are around 100,000 distinct CDR3 sequences, under 70% of which are singletons. The sample was liver tumor tissue from sampling region 2. Receptors originate from a woman aged 55-70 years with primary liver carcinoma and hepatitis B virus infection. Both conserved end residues are part of each CDR3. A D gene is named only where the DNA matches it firmly. Clone size is shown for a subset of rows, as once, few, many or a class of expanded clone.

D | size | J | V | DNA | CDR3
TRBD1 | - | TRBJ2-5 | TRBV5-1 | TGCGCCAGCTGCCGGGACAGAGCCCAAGAGACCCAGTACTTC | CASCRDRAQETQYF
- | - | TRBJ1-1 | TRBV12-3/TRBV12-4 | TGTGCCAGCAGTTTAGGGGACAAGGGCCAGACTGAAGCTTGCTTT | CASSLGDKGQTEACF
TRBD2 | - | TRBJ2-2 | TRBV7-2 | TGTGGCAGCAGCCCCCCGGGGGGTAGGGAGCTGTTTTTT | CGSSPPGGRELFF
TRBD2 | - | TRBJ2-1 | TRBV7-9 | TGTACCAGCTACCAACCCGGACTAGCGGCCCACAATGAGCAGTTCTTC | CTSYQPGLAAHNEQFF
- | - | TRBJ1-2 | TRBV6-1 | TGTACCAGCAGTGAAAACTGGACAGTGGAAGGCTACACCTTC | CTSSENWTVEGYTF
- | - | TRBJ2-5 | TRBV14 | TGTGTCAGCAGCCAAGAACGCCGGGCAGGGACAGAGACCCAGTACTTC | CVSSQERRAGTETQYF
TRBD2 | - | TRBJ2-3 | TRBV11-2 | TGTGTCAACTGTTTCGGACTAGGACGCGCAGATACGCAGTATTTT | CVNCFGLGRADTQYF
TRBD2 | once | TRBJ2-5 | TRBV28 | TGTGCCAGCAGGGGGGGGGACTCTCTGCTGAGGCAGACCCAGTACTTC | CASRGGDSLLRQTQYF
- | once | TRBJ2-1 | TRBV28 | TGTGCCAGCAGTTTATCGACAGCAAGCTACTACAATGAGCAGTTCTTC | CASSLSTASYYNEQFF
- | few | TRBJ1-1 | TRBV19 | TGTGCCAGTAGCCCGGAGTATGGGCGAACTGAAGCTTTCTTT | CASSPEYGRTEAFF
- | - | TRBJ2-3 | TRBV4-2 | TGTGCCAACAGCCAAGCTAGCGGCACAGATACGCAGTATTTT | CANSQASGTDTQYF
TRBD1 | - | TRBJ2-7 | TRBV4-2 | TGTGCCAGCGGCCAAGACGGACAGGTTCGCGAACAGTACTTC | CASGQDGQVREQYF
- | - | TRBJ2-3 | TRBV2 | TGTACCAGCAGCACGGGGGCAGATACGCAGTATTTT | CTSSTGADTQYF
- | many | TRBJ1-2 | TRBV6-4 | TGTGCCAGCAGTGACACAGACAGGCTGAGCGGCTACACCTTC | CASSDTDRLSGYTF
- | many | TRBJ1-1 | TRBV28 | TGTGCCAGCAGTTTATTATCCGGGGCTGAAGCTTTCTTT | CASSLLSGAEAFF
- | - | TRBJ2-4 | TRBV15 | TGTGCCACCAGCAGAGAAGGCCAAAACATTCAGTACTTC | CATSREGQNIQYF
- | - | TRBJ1-5 | TRBV6-1 | TGTACCAGCAGTAAGGACAATCAGCCCCAGCATTTC | CTSSKDNQPQHF
- | - | TRBJ2-1 | TRBV11-2 | TGTGCCTGCAGTGCCGGGACGGTGGACTACAATGAGCAGTCATTC | CACSAGTVDYNEQSF
- | - | TRBJ2-7 | TRBV11-2 | TGTGCGGGCAGCTTAGACTCTGCGGGGACCTACGAGCAGTACTTC | CAGSLDSAGTYEQYF
TRBD1 | - | TRBJ2-5 | TRBV6-2/TRBV6-3 | TGTGCCATCAGTTACGGACGGGGACAGGTCCAAGAGACCCAGTACTTC | CAISYGRGQVQETQYF
- | - | TRBJ2-1 | TRBV29-1 | TGCACCGTTGGTGGAGGCAGCTCCTACAATGAGCAGTTCTTC | CTVGGGSSYNEQFF
- | many | TRBJ2-5 | TRBV29-1 | TGCAGCGTTCAGTATCCCAGGGAAGAGACCCAGTACTTC | CSVQYPREETQYF
TRBD1 | - | TRBJ2-6 | TRBV4-1 | TGCGCCAGCAGCCACAGGACAGGGCCCTTTGGGGCCAACGTCCTGACTTTC | CASSHRTGPFGANVLTF
- | - | TRBJ1-1 | TRBV19 | TGTGCCAGTAGTCAGACAGGAACAACTGAAGCTTTCTTT | CASSQTGTTEAFF
- | - | TRBJ1-1 | TRBV29-1 | TGCAGCGTTGAGGGGAGGAAGGCTGAAGCTTTCTTC | CSVEGRKAEAFF
- | - | TRBJ2-7 | TRBV29-1 | TGCGGCGTGGCTAGGATAGCGAGAACCTACGAGCAGTACTTC | CGVARIARTYEQYF
- | - | TRBJ2-7 | TRBV5-4 | TGTGCCAGCAGCTATGGACGGACTTACGAGCGGTACTTC | CASSYGRTYERYF
- | - | TRBJ1-6 | TRBV7-6 | TGTGCCAGCAGCTTACGGGGTGGCAGAGGCTCCTATAATTCACCCCTCCACTTT | CASSLRGGRGSYNSPLHF
- | - | TRBJ1-5 | TRBV30 | TGTGCCTGGAGTGTCGGGACGTCTGTCGATCAGCCCCAGCATTTT | CAWSVGTSVDQPQHF
- | many | TRBJ2-1 | TRBV29-1 | TGCAGCGTTGCGGGTGAGGACAGCTCCTACAATGAGCAGTTCTTC | CSVAGEDSSYNEQFF
TRBD1 | - | TRBJ2-7 | TRBV5-1 | TGCGCCAGCAGCCCGGGAACCTGGACAGGGACTTACGAGCAGTACTTC | CASSPGTWTGTYEQYF
TRBD1 | - | TRBJ2-1 | TRBV29-1 | TGCAGCGTCGAACAGGGGTACGAGGGTGAGCAGCTCTTC | CSVEQGYEGEQLF
TRBD1 | - | TRBJ2-7 | TRBV7-9 | TGTGCCAGCATCTTAGCCCGACAGGGGTCTTCCTACGAGCAGTACTTC | CASILARQGSSYEQYF
TRBD1 | once | TRBJ1-1 | TRBV5-1 | TGCGCCAGCAGCCCAGGGACAGCGTACACTAAAGCTTTCTTT | CASSPGTAYTKAFF
TRBD2 | - | TRBJ2-7 | TRBV4-1 | TGCGTCAGCAGCCGAAAGATTGTGGAACGGGAGGGCTACGAGCAGTACTTC | CVSSRKIVEREGYEQYF
TRBD2 | many | TRBJ2-2 | TRBV7-8 | TGTGCCAGCAGCTTGGGACTAGCGGGCACCGGGGAGCTGTTTTTT | CASSLGLAGTGELFF
TRBD2 | many | TRBJ2-5 | TRBV6-2/TRBV6-3 | TGTGCCAGCAGTTACTCGACTGCTAGCGGGAGTTTGGAGACCCAGTACTTC | CASSYSTASGSLETQYF
TRBD2 | many | TRBJ2-1 | TRBV29-1 | TGCAGCGTTGACGTGCTAGCGGCCTCCTACAATGAGCAGTTCTTC | CSVDVLAASYNEQFF
- | - | TRBJ2-4 | TRBV11-2 | TGTGCCAGCAGCTTATCTACCGGGGACTTACCCAAAAACGTTCAGTACTTC | CASSLSTGDLPKNVQYF
- | - | TRBJ2-7 | TRBV11-2 | TGTGCCAGCAGCTTTGGGTGGGCCCCCTACGACCAGTACTTC | CASSFGWAPYDQYF
TRBD2 | - | TRBJ2-7 | TRBV5-1 | TGCGCCAGCAGCTCGGGACTAGCGGGAGGAAGCTCCTACGAGCAGTACTTC | CASSSGLAGGSSYEQYF
- | many | TRBJ2-5 | TRBV10-1 | TGCGCCAGCAGTGAGGATACTAGCTTGGAGACCCAGTACTTC | CASSEDTSLETQYF
TRBD2 | - | TRBJ2-7 | TRBV13 | TGTGCCAGCAGCTCAGACGGGACTAGTGGGAGTCCCGGGCAGTACTTC | CASSSDGTSGSPGQYF
TRBD1 | - | TRBJ1-3 | TRBV4-2 | TGTGCCAACACCCAGGAGACAGGGGGAGGAAACACCATATATTTT | CANTQETGGGNTIYF
- | - | TRBJ1-2 | TRBV11-2 | TGTGCAAGCAGCTTAAGTAGGGGATTCTATGGCTACACCTTC | CASSLSRGFYGYTF
- | - | TRBJ2-7 | TRBV29-1 | TGCATCGTTGCCAGGAACTACAAGCAGTACTTC | CIVARNYKQYF